A single sample is the source of the 4 T cell receptor beta chains below, sequenced in a study of persistence of HIV-infected CD4 T cells. The immunoSEQ assay was version 4, run in survey mode. Repertoires were generated with immunoSEQ multiplex PCR, while TCRdb's copy carries only in-frame clones and drops some. This table holds about 50,000 clones, approximately 72% found once. What these receptors recognize is not known. Stimulation used around 9.1 ug/mL lysate from CMV-infected fibroblasts. Sorted nonresponding memory CD4+ T cells were CD40L-negative, CD69-negative, CD45RO-high. The sequencing here drew on CD4+ T cells sorted from PBMCs after 18-hour stimulation, taken from a patient who received antiretroviral therapy. The source of these receptors is an adult man with HIV who was CMV-seropositive.

The chain couples TRBV27 to TRBJ2-3, with 7 nucleotides matching TRBD2. CDR1 and CDR2 from the germline V gene are MNHEY and SMNVEV (reference sequence). The V segment lost 4 bases and the J segment 4 bases; nucleotides outside the gene matches: 8. The CDR3 covers 15 residues. The CDR3 DNA reads TGTGCCAGCAGTTCGGCGGGAGCGGGCGCAGATACGCAGTATTTT. This codes for CASSSAGAGADTQYF.

V is TRBV19 and J is TRBJ2-7; the D gene could be TRBD1 or TRBD2 (5 bases each). The CDR3 length is 15 residues. CDR1 is LNHDA and CDR2 is SQIVND in the germline V gene (reference sequence). V shed 1 base and J shed 3 bases, with 13 bases lying between them. In DNA form, the CDR3 reads TGTGCCAGTAGTATAGCTGGGGGAACGAACTACGAGCAGTACTTC. Its protein is CASSIAGGTNYEQYF.

J is TRBJ2-3 and V is TRBV19; 13 positions agree with TRBD2. Germline V CDR1 and CDR2: LNHDA, SQIVND (reference sequence). Losses at the gene ends were 5 bases for V and 2 bases for J; bases not matched to a gene: 7. This CDR3 contains 17 residues. CDR3 residues: CASSSGLAGPSTDTQYF. CDR3 coding DNA: TGTGCCAGTAGTTCGGGACTAGCGGGACCTTCCACAGATACGCAGTATTTT. The variable domain in full, completed from reference TRBV19 and TRBJ2-3, reads DGGITQSPKYLFRKEGQNVTLSCEQNLNHDAMYWYRQDPGQGLRLIYYSQIVNDFQKGDIAEGYSVSREKKESFPLTVTSAQKNPTAFYLCASSSGLAGPSTDTQYFGPGTRLTVL.

The rearrangement links TRBV7-2 to TRBJ2-7; 9 nucleotides agree with TRBD1. Trimming removed 5 bases from V and 4 bases from J; junction bases left unmatched: 9. This CDR3 has 15 residues. Germline V gene sequence: CDR1 SGHTA, CDR2 FQGNSA. The CDR3 loop reads CASSVTGTGTYEQYF. As DNA, the CDR3 is TGTGCCAGCAGCGTTACCGGGACAGGGACGTACGAGCAGTACTTC.